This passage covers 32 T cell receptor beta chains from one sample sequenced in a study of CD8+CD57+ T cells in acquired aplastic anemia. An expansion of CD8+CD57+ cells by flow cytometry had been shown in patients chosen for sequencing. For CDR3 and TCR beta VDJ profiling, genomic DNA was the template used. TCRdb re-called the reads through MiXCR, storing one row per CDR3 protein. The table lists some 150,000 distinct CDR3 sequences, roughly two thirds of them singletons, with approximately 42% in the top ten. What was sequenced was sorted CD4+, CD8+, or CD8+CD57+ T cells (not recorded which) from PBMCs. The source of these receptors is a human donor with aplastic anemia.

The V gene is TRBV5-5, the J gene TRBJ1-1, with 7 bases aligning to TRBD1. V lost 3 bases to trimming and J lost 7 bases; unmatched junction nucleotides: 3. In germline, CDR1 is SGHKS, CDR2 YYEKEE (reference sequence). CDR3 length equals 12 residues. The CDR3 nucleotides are TGTGCCAGCAGCTACCGGGACAGTGAAGCTTTCTTT. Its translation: CASSYRDSEAFF. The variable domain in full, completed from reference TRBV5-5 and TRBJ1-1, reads DAGVTQSPTHLIKTRGQQVTLRCSPISGHKSVSWYQQVLGQGPQFIFQYYEKEERGRGNFPDRFSARQFPNYSSELNVNALLLGDSALYLCASSYRDSEAFFGQGTRLTVV.

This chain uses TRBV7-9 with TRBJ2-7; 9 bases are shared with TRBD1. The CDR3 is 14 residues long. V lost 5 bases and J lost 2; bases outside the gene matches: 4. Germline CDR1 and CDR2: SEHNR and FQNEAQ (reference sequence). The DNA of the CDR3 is TGTGCCAGCAGCGGCCGGGACAGGGCCTACGAGCAGTACTTC. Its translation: CASSGRDRAYEQYF. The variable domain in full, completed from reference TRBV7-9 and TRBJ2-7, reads DTGVSQNPRHKITKRGQNVTFRCDPISEHNRLYWYRQTLGQGPEFLTYFQNEAQLEKSRLLSDRFSAERPKGSFSTLEIQRTEQGDSAMYLCASSGRDRAYEQYFGPGTRLTVT.

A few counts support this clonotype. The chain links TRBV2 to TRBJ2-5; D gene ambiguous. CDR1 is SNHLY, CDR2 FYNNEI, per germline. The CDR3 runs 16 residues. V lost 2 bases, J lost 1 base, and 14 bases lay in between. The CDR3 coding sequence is TGTGCCAGCAGTGAAAGGGTGAGACAAGGCCAAGAGACCCAGTACTTC. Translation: CASSERVRQGQETQYF.

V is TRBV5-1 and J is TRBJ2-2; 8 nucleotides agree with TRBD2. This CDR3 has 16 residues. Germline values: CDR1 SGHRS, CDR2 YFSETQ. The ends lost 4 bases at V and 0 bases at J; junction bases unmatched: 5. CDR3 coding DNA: TGCGCCAGCAGCCCCCGGGAGGGATCGAACACCGGGGAGCTGTTTTTT. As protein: CASSPREGSNTGELFF.

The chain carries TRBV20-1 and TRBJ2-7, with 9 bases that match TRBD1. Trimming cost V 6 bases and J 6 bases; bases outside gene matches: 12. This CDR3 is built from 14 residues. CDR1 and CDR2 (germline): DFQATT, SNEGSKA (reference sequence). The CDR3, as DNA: TGCAGTGCAGCCCCCGGGACAGGGCTCAGCGAGCAGTACTTC. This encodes CSAAPGTGLSEQYF.

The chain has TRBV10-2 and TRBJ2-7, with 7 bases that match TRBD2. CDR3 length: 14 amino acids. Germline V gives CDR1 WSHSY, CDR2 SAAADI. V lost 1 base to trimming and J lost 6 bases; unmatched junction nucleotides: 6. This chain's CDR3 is CASSELVGEGEQYF. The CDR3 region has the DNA TGCGCCAGCAGTGAGTTAGTGGGGGAGGGCGAGCAGTACTTC.

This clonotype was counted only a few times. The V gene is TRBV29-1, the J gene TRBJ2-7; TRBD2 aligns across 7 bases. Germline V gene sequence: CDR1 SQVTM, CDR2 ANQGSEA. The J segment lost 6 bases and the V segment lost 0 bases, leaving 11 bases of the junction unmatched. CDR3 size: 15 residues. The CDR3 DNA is TGCAGCGTTGAAGATCGGGCTAGCGGTATAACCGAGCAGTACTTC. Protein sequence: CSVEDRASGITEQYF.

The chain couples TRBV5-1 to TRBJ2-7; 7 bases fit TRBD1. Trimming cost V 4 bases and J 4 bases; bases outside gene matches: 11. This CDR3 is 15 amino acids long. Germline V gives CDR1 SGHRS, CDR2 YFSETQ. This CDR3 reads CASSTWVGGSYEQYF. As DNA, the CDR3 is TGCGCCAGCAGCACTTGGGTAGGGGGCTCGTACGAGCAGTACTTC.

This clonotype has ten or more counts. The CDR3 loop reads CASSRAGSSTDTQYF. The CDR3 DNA reads TGCGCCAGCAGCCGGGCCGGCAGCAGCACAGATACGCAGTATTTT. The gene calls are TRBV10-1 and TRBJ2-3; D call uncertain. CDR3 length: 15 residues. V shed 6 bases and J shed 0 bases, with 13 bases lying between them. Germline assignment: CDR1 WNHNN and CDR2 SYGVQD (reference sequence).

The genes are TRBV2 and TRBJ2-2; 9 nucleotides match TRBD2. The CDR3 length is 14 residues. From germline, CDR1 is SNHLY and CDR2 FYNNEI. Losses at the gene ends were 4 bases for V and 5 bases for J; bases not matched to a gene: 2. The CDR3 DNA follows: TGTGCCAGCAGTGTAGCGGGAGTTACCGGGGAGCTGTTTTTT. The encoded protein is CASSVAGVTGELFF.

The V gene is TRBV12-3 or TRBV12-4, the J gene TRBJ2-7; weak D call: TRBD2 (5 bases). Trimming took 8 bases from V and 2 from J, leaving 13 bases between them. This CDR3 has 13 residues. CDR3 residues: CASPGRDTYEQYF. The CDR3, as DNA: TGTGCCAGCCCTGGACGGGATACCTACGAGCAGTACTTC.

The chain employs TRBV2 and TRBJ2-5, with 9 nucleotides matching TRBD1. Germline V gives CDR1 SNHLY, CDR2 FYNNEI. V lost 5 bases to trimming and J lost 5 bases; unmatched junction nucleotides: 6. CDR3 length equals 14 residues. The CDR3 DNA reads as TGTGCCAGCAGTAAACAGGGGGCAGGGGAGACCCAGTACTTC. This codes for CASSKQGAGETQYF. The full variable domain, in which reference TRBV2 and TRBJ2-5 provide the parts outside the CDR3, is EPEVTQTPSHQVTQMGQEVILRCVPISNHLYFYWYRQILGQKVEFLVSFYNNEISEKSEIFDDQFSVERPDGSNFTLKIRSTKLEDSAMYFCASSKQGAGETQYFGPGTRLLVL.

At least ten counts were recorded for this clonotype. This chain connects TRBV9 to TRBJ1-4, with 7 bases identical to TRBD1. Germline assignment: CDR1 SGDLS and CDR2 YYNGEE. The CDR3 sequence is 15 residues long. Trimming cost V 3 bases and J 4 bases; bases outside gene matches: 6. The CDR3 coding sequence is TGTGCCAGCAGCGCCCAGGGGGGGATTAATGAAAAACTGTTTTTT. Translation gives CASSAQGGINEKLFF.

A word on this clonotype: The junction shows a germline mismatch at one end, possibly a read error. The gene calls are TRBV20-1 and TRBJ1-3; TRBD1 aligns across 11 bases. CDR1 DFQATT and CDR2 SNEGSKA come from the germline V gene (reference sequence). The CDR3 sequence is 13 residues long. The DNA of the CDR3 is TGCAGTGCGAGAGGGGGACAGGGGGACACCATATATTTT. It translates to CSARGGQGDTIYF.

CDR3 amino acids: CSASPLAGDRNEQFF. Here the CDR3 DNA reads TGCAGTGCTAGCCCTCTAGCGGGAGACCGCAATGAGCAGTTCTTC. This sequence joins TRBV20-1 and TRBJ2-1; 10 bases line up with TRBD2. In germline, CDR1 is DFQATT, CDR2 SNEGSKA (reference sequence). With 3 bases clipped from V and 6 bases from J, the junction kept 8 bases outside the gene matches. The CDR3 extends over 15 amino acids.

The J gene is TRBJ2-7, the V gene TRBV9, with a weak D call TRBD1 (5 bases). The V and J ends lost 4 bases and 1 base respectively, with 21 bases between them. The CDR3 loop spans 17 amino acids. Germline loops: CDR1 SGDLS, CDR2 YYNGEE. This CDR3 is CASSSRYDSDLSYEQYF. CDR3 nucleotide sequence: TGTGCCAGCAGCTCCAGGTACGACAGCGACTTGTCCTACGAGCAGTACTTC.

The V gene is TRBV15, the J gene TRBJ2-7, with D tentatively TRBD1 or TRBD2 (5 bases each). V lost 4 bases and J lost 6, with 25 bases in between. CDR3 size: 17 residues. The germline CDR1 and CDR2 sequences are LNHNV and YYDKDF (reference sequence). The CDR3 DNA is TGTGCCACCAGCAATAGGGTCAACCGGGGCATCCCCTTCGAGCAGTACTTC. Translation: CATSNRVNRGIPFEQYF.

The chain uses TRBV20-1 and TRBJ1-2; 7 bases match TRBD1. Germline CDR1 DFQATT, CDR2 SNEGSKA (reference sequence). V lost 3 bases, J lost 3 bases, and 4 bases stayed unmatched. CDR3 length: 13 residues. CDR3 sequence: CSARTGTDYGYTF. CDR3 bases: TGCAGTGCTAGGACAGGGACTGACTATGGCTACACCTTC.

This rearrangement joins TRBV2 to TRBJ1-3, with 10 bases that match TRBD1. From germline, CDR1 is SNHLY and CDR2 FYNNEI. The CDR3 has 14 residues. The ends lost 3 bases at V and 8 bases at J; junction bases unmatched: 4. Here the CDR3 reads CASSEGTGVDTIYF. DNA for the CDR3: TGTGCCAGCAGTGAGGGGACAGGGGTTGACACCATATATTTT.

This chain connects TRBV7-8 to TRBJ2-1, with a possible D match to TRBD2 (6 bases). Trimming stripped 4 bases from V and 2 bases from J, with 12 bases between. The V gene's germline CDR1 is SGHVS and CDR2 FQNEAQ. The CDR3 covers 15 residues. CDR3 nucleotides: TGTGCCAGCAGCTCCGGGACTTCGCCCTACAATGAGCAGTTCTTC. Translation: CASSSGTSPYNEQFF.

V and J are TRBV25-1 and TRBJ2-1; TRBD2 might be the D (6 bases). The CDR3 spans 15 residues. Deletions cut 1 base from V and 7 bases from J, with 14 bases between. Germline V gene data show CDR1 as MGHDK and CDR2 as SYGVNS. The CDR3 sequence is CASSELPSDGNEQFF. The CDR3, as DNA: TGTGCCAGCAGTGAATTGCCTAGCGATGGGAATGAGCAGTTCTTC.

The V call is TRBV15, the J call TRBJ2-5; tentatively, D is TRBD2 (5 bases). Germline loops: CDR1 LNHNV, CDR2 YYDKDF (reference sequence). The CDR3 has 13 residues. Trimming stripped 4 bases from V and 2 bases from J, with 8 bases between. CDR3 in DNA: TGTGCCACCAGCAACGGGGTACAAGAGACCCAGTACTTC. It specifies CATSNGVQETQYF.

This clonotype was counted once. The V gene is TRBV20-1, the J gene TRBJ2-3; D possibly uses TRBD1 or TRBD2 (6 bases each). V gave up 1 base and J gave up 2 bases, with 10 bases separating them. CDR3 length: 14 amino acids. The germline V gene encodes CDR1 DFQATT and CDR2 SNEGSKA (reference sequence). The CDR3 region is CSARVRGPTDTQYF. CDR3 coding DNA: TGCAGTGCTAGAGTACGGGGGCCCACAGATACGCAGTATTTT.

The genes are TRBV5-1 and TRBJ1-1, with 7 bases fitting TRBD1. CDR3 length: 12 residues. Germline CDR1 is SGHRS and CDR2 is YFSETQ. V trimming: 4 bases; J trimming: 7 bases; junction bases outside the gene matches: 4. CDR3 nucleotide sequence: TGCGCCAGCAGCCAGTCAGGGGGTGAAGCTTTCTTT. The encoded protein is CASSQSGGEAFF. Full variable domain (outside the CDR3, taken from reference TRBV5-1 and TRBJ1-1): KAGVTQTPRYLIKTRGQQVTLSCSPISGHRSVSWYQQTPGQGLQFLFEYFSETQRNKGNFPGRFSGRQFSNSRSEMNVSTLELGDSALYLCASSQSGGEAFFGQGTRLTVV.

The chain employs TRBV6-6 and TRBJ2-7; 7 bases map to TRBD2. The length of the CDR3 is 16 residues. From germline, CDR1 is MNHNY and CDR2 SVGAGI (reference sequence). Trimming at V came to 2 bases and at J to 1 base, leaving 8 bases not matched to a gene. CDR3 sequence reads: CASSYTGLDLSYEQYF. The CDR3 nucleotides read TGTGCCAGCAGTTACACAGGACTAGATTTGTCCTACGAGCAGTACTTC.

CDR3 amino acids: CASSQVRGSGELFF. As DNA, the CDR3 is TGTGCCAGCAGCCAAGTTCGGGGGAGCGGGGAGCTGTTTTTT. This sequence joins TRBV9 and TRBJ2-2; D might be TRBD2 (6 bases). Germline CDR1 is SGDLS and CDR2 is YYNGEE. CDR3 length: 14 residues. The V end was cut by 4 bases, the J end by 7 bases, with 14 bases between.

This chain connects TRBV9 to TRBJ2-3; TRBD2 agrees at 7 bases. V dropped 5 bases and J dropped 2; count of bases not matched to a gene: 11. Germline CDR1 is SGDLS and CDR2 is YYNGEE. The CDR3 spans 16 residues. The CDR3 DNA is TGTGCCAGCAGTGGGGAGGGCGGCCAGCCCACAGATACGCAGTATTTT. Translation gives CASSGEGGQPTDTQYF. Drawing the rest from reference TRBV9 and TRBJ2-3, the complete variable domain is DSGVTQTPKHLITATGQRVTLRCSPRSGDLSVYWYQQSLDQGLQFLIQYYNGEERAKGNILERFSAQQFPDLHSELNLSSLELGDSALYFCASSGEGGQPTDTQYFGPGTRLTVL.

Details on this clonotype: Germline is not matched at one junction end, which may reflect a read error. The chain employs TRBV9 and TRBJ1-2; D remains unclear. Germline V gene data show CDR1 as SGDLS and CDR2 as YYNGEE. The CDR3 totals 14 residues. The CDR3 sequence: CASSVEMDLGGYTF. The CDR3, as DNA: TGTGCCAGTAGCGTAGAAATGGACTTGGGAGGCTACACCTTC. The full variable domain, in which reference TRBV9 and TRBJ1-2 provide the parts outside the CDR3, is DSGVTQTPKHLITATGQRVTLRCSPRSGDLSVYWYQQSLDQGLQFLIQYYNGEERAKGNILERFSAQQFPDLHSELNLSSLELGDSALYFCASSVEMDLGGYTFGSGTRLTVV.

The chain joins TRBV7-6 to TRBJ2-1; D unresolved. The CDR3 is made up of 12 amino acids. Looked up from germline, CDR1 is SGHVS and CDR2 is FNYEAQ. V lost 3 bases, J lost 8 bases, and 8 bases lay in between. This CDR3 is CASSFDGYEQFF. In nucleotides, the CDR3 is TGTGCCAGCAGCTTCGACGGATATGAGCAGTTCTTC.

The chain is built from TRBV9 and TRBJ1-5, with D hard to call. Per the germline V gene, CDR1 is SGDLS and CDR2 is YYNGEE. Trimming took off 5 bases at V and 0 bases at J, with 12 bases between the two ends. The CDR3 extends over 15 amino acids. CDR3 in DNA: TGTGCCAGCAGTCAAGAGGGTGATAGCAATCAGCCCCAGCATTTT. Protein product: CASSQEGDSNQPQHF.

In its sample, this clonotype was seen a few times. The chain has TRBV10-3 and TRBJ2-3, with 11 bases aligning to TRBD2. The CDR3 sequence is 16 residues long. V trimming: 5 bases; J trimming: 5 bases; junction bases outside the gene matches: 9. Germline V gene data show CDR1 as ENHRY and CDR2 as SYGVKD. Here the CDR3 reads CAISSWSSGGIDTQYF. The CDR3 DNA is TGTGCCATCAGTAGTTGGTCTAGCGGGGGGATAGATACGCAGTATTTT.

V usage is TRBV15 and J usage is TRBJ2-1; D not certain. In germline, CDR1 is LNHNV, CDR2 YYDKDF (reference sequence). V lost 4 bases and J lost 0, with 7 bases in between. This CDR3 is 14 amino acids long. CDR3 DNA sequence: TGTGCCACCAGCACTGGGAACTCCTACAATGAGCAGTTCTTC. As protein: CATSTGNSYNEQFF.